This T cell receptor beta chain was observed in a study of blood T cell repertoires in COVID-19. Some clones are missing from TCRdb's copy, which holds only in-frame ones; the method was immunoSEQ multiplex PCR. The table lists 300,000 to 350,000 clones, more than 85% of them singletons, with more than 1% in the top ten. The germline V gene encodes CDR1 SGHKS and CDR2 YYEKEE (reference sequence). The V gene lost 2 bases and the J gene lost 2 bases, with 14 bases spanning the gap. CDR3 size: 17 residues. The receptor's source is a woman aged 25 to 45 who had recovered from COVID-19. The sequencing sample was made of PBMCs or T cells enriched from blood (not recorded which). V gene TRBV5-5 combines with J gene TRBJ2-6; weak D call: TRBD1 (6 bases). The CDR3 coding sequence is TGTGCCAGCAGCTTTTTAGAGACAGGTCCTGGGGCCAACGTCCTGACTTTC. It codes for CASSFLETGPGANVLTF.